A selection of T cell receptor beta chains follows, all from one sample in a study of blood T cell repertoires in COVID-19. Sequenced by immunoSEQ multiplex PCR; TCRdb stores in-frame clones only, minus some. The sample gives 120,000 to 150,000 clones, approximately 86% of which show up once; roughly 2.9% is in the top ten. The sample consisted of peripheral blood. These TCRs come from a middle-aged woman with active or convalescent COVID-19. CDR3s include the opening cysteine and the closing phenylalanine or tryptophan. The order of the fields is J gene, V gene, clone size, D gene, CDR3 protein, CDR3 DNA. D genes are given only for firm matches. Only part of the rows carry a size: once, few, many, or a class if the clone is expanded.

TRBJ2-3 | TRBV7-2 | . | . | CASSPQGRTDTQYF | TGTGCCAGCAGCCCCCAGGGCCGCACAGATACGCAGTATTTT
TRBJ2-5 | TRBV7-2 | . | . | CASSLFFVAGETQYF | TGTGCCAGCAGCTTATTCTTCGTGGCTGGAGAGACCCAGTACTTC
TRBJ2-1 | TRBV7-2 | . | TRBD2 | CASSFSKAGVEQFF | TGTGCCAGCAGCTTTAGCAAGGCGGGGGTTGAGCAGTTCTTC
TRBJ2-1 | TRBV3-1/TRBV3-2 | . | TRBD2 | CASLAGGRNEQFF | TGTGCCAGTCTAGCGGGGGGGCGAAATGAGCAGTTCTTC
TRBJ2-7 | TRBV7-8 | . | . | CASSLVGDFVHEQYF | TGTGCCAGCAGCTTAGTCGGCGACTTCGTCCACGAGCAGTACTTC
TRBJ2-2 | TRBV10-1 | . | . | CASSDPEGELFF | TGCGCCAGCAGTGACCCCGAGGGGGAGCTGTTTTTT
TRBJ2-1 | TRBV10-3 | . | TRBD2 | CAIRSSGGRDDEQFF | TGTGCCATCAGATCTAGCGGGGGTAGGGATGATGAGCAGTTCTTC
TRBJ2-1 | TRBV14 | . | TRBD1 | CASSQYDRGPYNEQFF | TGTGCCAGCAGCCAATACGACAGGGGTCCGTACAATGAGCAGTTCTTC
TRBJ2-1 | TRBV4-1 | . | TRBD1 | CASSQDPPAGDSSYNEQFF | TGCGCCAGCAGCCAAGATCCCCCGGCAGGGGACAGCTCCTACAATGAGCAGTTCTTC
TRBJ1-6 | TRBV5-6 | . | TRBD1 | CASSPRTGAISPLHF | TGTGCCAGCAGTCCACGGACAGGGGCGATTTCACCCCTCCACTTT
TRBJ1-1 | TRBV2 | . | TRBD1 | CASSVRTGGTEAFF | TGTGCCAGCAGTGTACGAACAGGGGGCACTGAAGCTTTCTTT
TRBJ2-7 | TRBV27 | . | TRBD2 | CASSLYTGGDEQYF | TGTGCCAGCAGTTTATATACGGGAGGGGACGAGCAGTACTTC
TRBJ2-1 | TRBV27 | . | TRBD2 | CASSLVAERGLNEQFF | TGTGCCAGCAGTTTAGTGGCGGAGCGGGGCCTCAATGAGCAGTTCTTC
TRBJ2-1 | TRBV27 | . | . | CASSPSFAAGSYNEQFF | TGTGCCAGCAGTCCAAGCTTCGCGGCTGGGTCCTACAATGAGCAGTTCTTC
TRBJ1-1 | TRBV23-1 | . | . | CASSQSRPRAGNTEAFF | TGCGCCAGCAGTCAATCGAGACCCCGGGCGGGGAACACTGAAGCTTTCTTT
TRBJ1-1 | TRBV6-6 | . | . | CASSYQGNTEAFF | TGTGCCAGCAGTTATCAGGGGAACACTGAAGCTTTCTTT
TRBJ1-2 | TRBV4-3 | . | . | CASSQRAAYGYTF | TGCGCCAGCAGCCAGCGGGCCGCCTATGGCTACACCTTC
TRBJ1-4 | TRBV11-2 | . | . | CASSTGVGREKLFF | TGTGCCAGCAGCACGGGGGTCGGGAGGGAAAAACTGTTTTTT
TRBJ1-2 | TRBV18 | . | . | CASSAGGGYGYTF | TGTGCCAGCTCCGCGGGAGGGGGATATGGCTACACCTTC
TRBJ1-3 | TRBV30 | . | . | CAWSVLQDKIFSWDTIYF | TGTGCCTGGAGTGTACTCCAGGACAAGATTTTCTCTTGGGACACCATATATTTT
TRBJ1-5 | TRBV10-2 | few | . | CASSQNSNQPQHF | TGCGCCAGCAGCCAAAATAGCAATCAGCCCCAGCATTTT
TRBJ2-7 | TRBV5-1 | . | . | CASSLASPGVGYEQYF | TGCGCCAGCAGCTTGGCCAGTCCGGGGGTAGGGTACGAGCAGTACTTC
TRBJ2-1 | TRBV24-1 | . | TRBD2 | CATSDLPTSGDTGHEQFF | TGTGCCACCAGTGATTTGCCGACTAGCGGGGACACGGGCCATGAGCAGTTCTTC